This T cell receptor beta chain originates from a study of PD-1 blockade in classical Hodgkin lymphoma. General study findings and limits: There was a significant rise in CD4+ TCR diversity by C4D1, with no such rise for CD8+. Those achieving complete response showed baseline diversity like newly diagnosed patients.

Germline V gene data show CDR1 as MNHNS and CDR2 as SASEGT. V shed 10 bases and J shed 3 bases, with 6 bases lying between them. The CDR3 is made up of 10 amino acids. All trial patients relapsed after autologous stem cell transplantation. About this clone itself: Its antigen is unidentified.

The repertoire was sequenced with immunoSEQ multiplex PCR; TCRdb's copy has only in-frame clones and lacks some. There are approximately 73,000 clones in the sample; about 92% occur only once, and more than 6.5% lies in the top ten. This receptor was taken from a human donor with classical Hodgkin lymphoma. V usage is TRBV6-1 and J usage is TRBJ1-2; D remains unclear. The sequenced sample was peripheral blood mononuclear cells (PBMCs), obtained at baseline. The CDR3 DNA reads TGTGCCATCCAGTACTATGGCTACACCTTC. Translated: CAIQYYGYTF.